This T cell receptor beta chain was identified in a study of metastatic and nonmetastatic thyroid tumors. Study-level results: According to reports, the diversity of TCR beta was significantly higher in malignant thyroid tumors than in benign nodules, and this held in both blood and tumor samples.

The entire patient cohort was treatment-naive prior to thyroid surgery. In this sample, this clone turned up a few times. The antigen is undetermined. From germline, CDR1 is MNHNS and CDR2 SASEGT. This CDR3 is 14 amino acids long. With 2 bases removed from V and 6 bases from J, the gap between germline ends came to 10 bases. MiXCR reprocessed the PCR reads for TCRdb. This table holds around 23,000 clones, approximately 23% found once. The chain combines TRBV6-1 with TRBJ1-4, with TRBD1 as a possible D gene (6 bases). The sequence derives from a female donor with papillary thyroid cancer or a benign thyroid nodule (not recorded which). Some clones in this sample may be carry-over from other donors' samples. The sequencing input was tumor tissue. As DNA, the CDR3 is TGTGCCAGCAGTGAAAGGGGGGGGGATGAAAAACTGTTTTTT. As protein: CASSERGGDEKLFF.